The clone carrying this TCR beta chain was seen only a few times. Its antigen remains unknown. Every cDNA TCR molecule received its own unique molecular identifier. Via MiXCR, TCRdb re-called the 5' RACE reads, giving one row per CDR3 protein. Here the sample spans 43,000 or so distinct CDR3 sequences, around 7.1% being singletons. The CDR3 has 14 amino acids. V shed 7 bases and J 5 bases; nucleotides not matched to a gene: 7. Germline V CDR1 and CDR2: MNHNS, SASEGT. The data originate from a study of spatial heterogeneity in lung cancer. About the research overall: The study observed each unique TCR and UMI combination more than ten times on average in raw reads. Study-wide results and limits: Blood contained ubiquitous expanded tumor TCRs more at resection than at follow-up.

The sample's time point: sample taken at primary tumor resection. Whole RNA, isolated from tumor, nontumor lung or frozen PBMC, was sequenced without prior sorting. The donors comprised some 70 untreated early-stage non-small cell lung cancer patients. Sequencing was performed on PBMCs, taken at surgery. The receptor was isolated from a female donor with early-stage non-small cell lung cancer. V gene TRBV6-1 combines with J gene TRBJ2-1, with TRBD1 identical over 8 bases. The CDR3 is CASNNGQGHNEQFF. The CDR3 coding sequence is TGTGCCAGCAATAATGGACAGGGACACAATGAGCAGTTCTTC.